This T cell receptor beta chain emerged from a study of T-cell reconstitution after alpha-beta-depleted transplantation in children. Unique molecular identifiers were used to barcode this TCRbeta library. TCRdb passed the PCR reads through MiXCR, listing each CDR3 protein once. The sample records 780,000 or so distinct CDR3 sequences, around 15% being singletons. V was clipped by 4 bases and J by 6 bases, with 13 bases between them. Germline assignment: CDR1 MGHRA and CDR2 YSYEKL. CDR3 length: 14 amino acids. V usage is TRBV4-1 and J usage is TRBJ2-1, with D perhaps TRBD1 (7 bases). Sequenced here: PBMCs, mostly from graft donor cells, sampled 360 days after TCRalphabeta/CD19-depleted stem cell transplant. The sequence was obtained from a male patient between 5 and 17 years old who had a stem cell transplant for acute lymphoblastic leukemia, so the T cells may come from the graft donor. The CDR3 is CASSLPRGVNEQFF. As DNA, the CDR3 is TGCGCCAGCAGCCTACCCAGGGGGGTCAATGAGCAGTTCTTC.